These T cell receptor beta chains were read from a single sample in a study of human T cells and chemical hapten exposure. TCRdb fed the RACE reads into MiXCR, producing one record per CDR3 protein. This sample has under 200,000 distinct CDR3 sequences; approximately 15% occur once, and the top ten carry 1.7%. The specimen comprised whole blood, sampled in connection with sensitization to the hapten diphenylcyclopropenone (DPC). These receptors were collected from a woman between 25 and 40 years old with alopecia areata. Some clones in this sample may be carry-over from other donors' samples. CDR3s include the opening cysteine and the closing phenylalanine or tryptophan. A D gene is named only where the DNA matches it firmly. For some rows the clone size is stated as once, few or many, or as a class when expanded; others skip it.

D: TRBD1
V: TRBV5-1
J: TRBJ2-1
size: -
DNA: TGCGCCAGCAGCTTGGCCGGACAGGGGATCAGGGATGAGCAGTTCTTC
CDR3: CASSLAGQGIRDEQFF

D: -
V: TRBV9
J: TRBJ1-6
size: -
DNA: TGTGCCAGCAGCGTAAAGGTTGTCGATTCACCCCTCCACTTT
CDR3: CASSVKVVDSPLHF

D: TRBD2
V: TRBV20-1
J: TRBJ2-1
size: -
DNA: TGCAGCGCCGATAGCGGGAGGGAAGACAATGAGCAGTTCTTC
CDR3: CSADSGREDNEQFF

D: -
V: TRBV10-3
J: TRBJ2-5
size: -
DNA: TGTGCCATAAAAGGACAGTTAGAGACCCAGTACTTC
CDR3: CAIKGQLETQYF

D: TRBD1
V: TRBV7-8
J: TRBJ1-3
size: few
DNA: TGTGCCAGCAGCCCCTGGGGCAGGGGGCCTGGAAACACCATATATTTT
CDR3: CASSPWGRGPGNTIYF

D: -
V: TRBV20-1
J: TRBJ1-5
size: many
DNA: TGCAGTGCTAGAGTGGGAGGTTATCAGCCCCAGCATTTT
CDR3: CSARVGGYQPQHF

D: -
V: TRBV7-7
J: TRBJ2-5
size: -
DNA: TGTGCTAGCAGCTTACCGGGGACGGTAGAGACCCAGTACTTC
CDR3: CASSLPGTVETQYF

D: TRBD2
V: TRBV20-1
J: TRBJ2-7
size: -
DNA: TGCAGTGCTATCGGGACTACTTTCTACGAGCAGTACTTC
CDR3: CSAIGTTFYEQYF

D: -
V: TRBV29-1
J: TRBJ2-1
size: many
DNA: TGCAGCGTCGCCGGCGGCTCCGAGCAGTTCTTC
CDR3: CSVAGGSEQFF

D: -
V: TRBV5-1
J: TRBJ2-1
size: few
DNA: TGCGCCAGCAGCTTGTTGGTGAGCAATGAGCAGTTCTTC
CDR3: CASSLLVSNEQFF

D: TRBD1
V: TRBV6-5
J: TRBJ2-7
size: -
DNA: TGTGCCAGCAGCCGCCGGGACAGGACCTACGAGCAGTACTTC
CDR3: CASSRRDRTYEQYF

D: -
V: TRBV10-3
J: TRBJ2-5
size: -
DNA: TGTGCCATCAGTGACCACCTCTCCGTAGCCGCACCCGTCCAAGAGACCCAGTACTTC
CDR3: CAISDHLSVAAPVQETQYF

D: -
V: TRBV28
J: TRBJ2-7
size: few
DNA: TGTGCCAGCAGCCTCGGGGCAATCGACGGGGCTTACGAGCAGTACTTC
CDR3: CASSLGAIDGAYEQYF

D: -
V: TRBV15
J: TRBJ2-2
size: -
DNA: TGTGCCACCAGCAGAGATCCGACCACCGGGGAGCTGTTTTTT
CDR3: CATSRDPTTGELFF

D: TRBD2
V: TRBV5-1
J: TRBJ2-1
size: -
DNA: TGCGCCAGCAGCTTGGTGGCTAGCGGGTACAATGAGCAGTTCTTC
CDR3: CASSLVASGYNEQFF

D: -
V: TRBV20-1
J: TRBJ2-7
size: few
DNA: TGCAGTGCTAGAGCCCGTATGACAGGTCCATACTACGAGCAGTACTTC
CDR3: CSARARMTGPYYEQYF

D: -
V: TRBV30
J: TRBJ2-7
size: many
DNA: TGTGCCTGGAGAGGGATCTACGAGCAGTACTTC
CDR3: CAWRGIYEQYF

D: -
V: TRBV15
J: TRBJ1-6
size: -
DNA: TGTGCCACCAGCCCACCTTACCCGACAGGAACTAATTCACCCCTCCACTTT
CDR3: CATSPPYPTGTNSPLHF

D: TRBD1
V: TRBV7-2
J: TRBJ2-5
size: -
DNA: TGTGCCAGCAGCCGACAGGGAAGTGGACAAGAGACCCAGTACTTC
CDR3: CASSRQGSGQETQYF

D: -
V: TRBV20-1
J: TRBJ1-5
size: -
DNA: TGCAGTGCTAGAGTACTCGGGACCCAGCATTTT
CDR3: CSARVLGTQHF

D: TRBD2
V: TRBV7-6
J: TRBJ2-3
size: -
DNA: TGTGCCAGCAGTACAGGACTAGCGGGAAGCAGCACAGATACGCAGTATTTT
CDR3: CASSTGLAGSSTDTQYF

D: TRBD2
V: TRBV20-1
J: TRBJ2-1
size: -
DNA: TGCAGTGCGAAGGGGCTGGTACTAGCGGGAAGGTACAATGAGCAGTTCTTC
CDR3: CSAKGLVLAGRYNEQFF

D: -
V: TRBV11-2
J: TRBJ1-1
size: -
DNA: TGTGCCAGCAGCCTATGGAGGACTGAAGCTTTCTTT
CDR3: CASSLWRTEAFF

D: -
V: TRBV7-8
J: TRBJ1-1
size: few
DNA: TGTGCCAGCAGCTTAGAGGACGGGAACACTGAAGCTTTCTTT
CDR3: CASSLEDGNTEAFF

D: -
V: TRBV6-5
J: TRBJ1-5
size: few
DNA: TGTGCCAGCAGTGCCCGAGGGGGTCAGCCCCAGCATTTT
CDR3: CASSARGGQPQHF

D: -
V: TRBV6-2/TRBV6-3
J: TRBJ2-6
size: few
DNA: TGTGCCAGCAACCCGCGGGGGCGTGGGGCCAACGTCCTGACTTTC
CDR3: CASNPRGRGANVLTF

D: TRBD2
V: TRBV15
J: TRBJ2-5
size: few
DNA: TGTGCCACCAGCTGGGGAGAGCGGGGGTACCAAGAGACCCAGTACTTC
CDR3: CATSWGERGYQETQYF

D: TRBD1
V: TRBV20-1
J: TRBJ1-5
size: -
DNA: TGCAGTGCTAAATCCCAGACAGGGGGCGATCAGCCCCAGCATTTT
CDR3: CSAKSQTGGDQPQHF

D: -
V: TRBV6-1
J: TRBJ1-1
size: -
DNA: TGTGCCAGCAGTGAAGCAAGAAATAACAGGGCGAACACTGAAGCTTTCTTT
CDR3: CASSEARNNRANTEAFF

D: -
V: TRBV3-1
J: TRBJ2-1
size: -
DNA: TGTGCCAGCAGCCCCCGGGACGGCTACAATGAGCAGTTCTTC
CDR3: CASSPRDGYNEQFF

D: TRBD2
V: TRBV2
J: TRBJ2-1
size: -
DNA: TGTGCCAGCACTCGGACTAGCGGGGGGTACAATGAGCAGTTCTTC
CDR3: CASTRTSGGYNEQFF

D: -
V: TRBV20-1
J: TRBJ2-7
size: -
DNA: TGCAGTGCCGCACCGGGATCCCACGAGCAGTACTTC
CDR3: CSAAPGSHEQYF

D: -
V: TRBV29-1
J: TRBJ1-2
size: many
DNA: TGCAGCGTTGAGGCAGGGCGAGGCTACACCTTC
CDR3: CSVEAGRGYTF

D: -
V: TRBV18
J: TRBJ2-5
size: -
DNA: TGTGCCAGCTCACCAGGGGCGGGAGAGACCCAGTACTTC
CDR3: CASSPGAGETQYF

D: TRBD2
V: TRBV28
J: TRBJ2-5
size: few
DNA: TGTGCCAGCAGTTTACCCATTGGGACTAGCGGGTTAGAGACCCAGTACTTC
CDR3: CASSLPIGTSGLETQYF

D: -
V: TRBV7-2
J: TRBJ2-1
size: few
DNA: TGTGCCAGCAGCATCGGGGTTTACAATGAGCAGTTCTTC
CDR3: CASSIGVYNEQFF